Shown below are 25 T cell receptor beta chains from a single sample sequenced in a study of early T cells in non-severe SARS-CoV-2 infection. TCRdb ran MiXCR on the 5' RACE reads and lists one entry per CDR3 protein. The sample has roughly 69,000 distinct CDR3 sequences, 10% seen once. Here the sequenced sample was whole blood, taken at baseline. The receptor set was obtained from an adult who was a healthcare worker with PCR-confirmed SARS-CoV-2 infection or an uninfected control (not recorded which).

This clonotype came up a few times. This chain uses TRBV6-2 or TRBV6-3 with TRBJ2-7, with unresolved D. Trimming removed 0 bases at V and 7 bases at J, with 10 bases between. The CDR3 runs to 13 residues. Germline V gene lookup returns CDR1 MNHEY and CDR2 SVGEGT. CDR3 in DNA: TGTGCCAGCAGTTACTCGGATAGCAGTGAGCAGTACTTC. Translation gives CASSYSDSSEQYF.

This chain joins TRBV29-1 and TRBJ2-2, with D unresolved. The CDR3 consists of 11 residues. V lost 8 bases, J lost 3 bases, and 7 bases lay in between. CDR1 and CDR2 (germline): SQVTM, ANQGSEA. CDR3 sequence reads: CSTQYTGELFF. CDR3 nucleotide sequence: TGCAGCACACAATACACCGGGGAGCTGTTTTTT.

This clonotype was counted between two and nine times. In DNA form, the CDR3 reads TGTGCCAGCAGCACCCGGACTAGCGGGACCTACAATGAGCAGTTCTTC. It yields the protein CASSTRTSGTYNEQFF. V is TRBV9 and J is TRBJ2-1, with 12 nucleotides matching TRBD2. This CDR3 spans 16 amino acids. The germline V gene has CDR1 SGDLS and CDR2 YYNGEE. With 4 bases clipped from V and 2 bases from J, the junction kept 4 bases outside the gene matches.

J is TRBJ2-7 and V is TRBV28, with D hard to call. Trimming pared 3 bases from V and 7 bases from J, leaving 7 bases between. Looked up from germline, CDR1 is MDHEN and CDR2 is SYDVKM. The CDR3 sequence is 11 residues long. Here the CDR3 DNA reads TGTGCCAGCAGTTTTCACTGGGAGCAGTACTTC. Its protein product is CASSFHWEQYF.

This clonotype was observed many times. This CDR3 is CASSFMARSTPLHF. The CDR3, as DNA: TGTGCCAGCAGTTTTATGGCACGGAGTACACCCCTCCACTTT. V and J are TRBV28 and TRBJ1-6; D is uncertain. From germline, CDR1 is MDHEN and CDR2 SYDVKM. The ends were cut back, 3 bases at V and 11 bases at J, with 14 bases in the middle. This CDR3 has 14 amino acids.

This clonotype was detected ten times or more. J is TRBJ1-4 and V is TRBV4-2; D is unresolved. The CDR3 length is 14 residues. V shed 0 bases and J shed 8 bases, with 10 bases lying between them. Germline V CDR1 and CDR2: LGHNA, YNFKEQ. The CDR3 coding sequence is TGTGCCAGCAGCCAAGATGGGTGGGGAGAAAAACTGTTTTTT. This translates into CASSQDGWGEKLFF.

The rearrangement joins TRBV5-5 to TRBJ1-3, with no clear D. Germline assignment: CDR1 SGHKS and CDR2 YYEKEE (reference sequence). This CDR3 comprises 15 residues. Deletions cut 4 bases from V and 0 bases from J, with 11 bases between. The DNA of the CDR3 is TGTGCCAGCAGCCCGGACGGATACTCTGGAAACACCATATATTTT. Its protein product is CASSPDGYSGNTIYF. The whole variable domain, remainder taken from reference TRBV5-5 and TRBJ1-3, is DAGVTQSPTHLIKTRGQQVTLRCSPISGHKSVSWYQQVLGQGPQFIFQYYEKEERGRGNFPDRFSARQFPNYSSELNVNALLLGDSALYLCASSPDGYSGNTIYFGEGSWLTVV.

The chain employs TRBV3-1 and TRBJ2-6; D remains ambiguous. The CDR3 spans 13 residues. Looked up from germline, CDR1 is LGHDT and CDR2 is YNNKEL (reference sequence). The V end was cut by 5 bases, the J end by 4 bases, with 6 bases between. This chain's CDR3 is CASSKGGANVLTF. The CDR3 DNA sequence: TGTGCCAGCAGCAAAGGAGGGGCCAACGTCCTGACTTTC.

This clonotype has more than one count but fewer than ten. The chain links TRBV19 to TRBJ1-5; 7 bases match TRBD1. The CDR3 runs 16 residues. The junction had 11 bases not matched to a gene; V was cut back by 7 bases and J by 2 bases. Germline V gene data show CDR1 as LNHDA and CDR2 as SQIVND (reference sequence). CDR3 loop: CASKRQGGIGNQPQHF. DNA of the CDR3: TGTGCCAGTAAGAGACAGGGTGGAATTGGCAATCAGCCCCAGCATTTT. The whole variable domain, remainder taken from reference TRBV19 and TRBJ1-5, is DGGITQSPKYLFRKEGQNVTLSCEQNLNHDAMYWYRQDPGQGLRLIYYSQIVNDFQKGDIAEGYSVSREKKESFPLTVTSAQKNPTAFYLCASKRQGGIGNQPQHFGDGTRLSIL.

The V and J genes are TRBV5-1 and TRBJ1-5; tentatively, D is TRBD1 (5 bases). The CDR3 length is 15 residues. Germline V gives CDR1 SGHRS, CDR2 YFSETQ. V dropped 5 bases and J dropped 3 bases, with 15 bases sitting between them. Here the CDR3 DNA reads TGCGCCAGCAGGGTCGGACACGGGAACAATCAGCCCCAGCATTTT. It specifies CASRVGHGNNQPQHF.

This clonotype was recorded many times. The gene calls are TRBV4-3 and TRBJ2-7, with TRBD2 identical over 7 bases. Germline V lookup: CDR1 LGHNA, CDR2 YSLEER. The trim removed 0 bases at V and 4 bases at J, leaving 9 bases unmatched. The CDR3 length is 16 residues. The CDR3 DNA follows: TGCGCCAGCAGCCAAGATTGGTCTAGCGGATCTTACGAGCAGTACTTC. Its protein is CASSQDWSSGSYEQYF.

This clonotype occurred a few times. The chain is built from TRBV7-9 and TRBJ2-7, with D unresolved. CDR3 length: 12 residues. Trimming left V 7 bases short and J 4 bases short, with 11 bases between. CDR1 and CDR2 (germline): SEHNR, FQNEAQ (reference sequence). The CDR3 spells CASTRNSYEQYF. The CDR3, as DNA: TGTGCCAGCACCAGGAACAGTTACGAGCAGTACTTC. The full variable domain, completed using reference TRBV7-9 and TRBJ2-7, is DTGVSQNPRHKITKRGQNVTFRCDPISEHNRLYWYRQTLGQGPEFLTYFQNEAQLEKSRLLSDRFSAERPKGSFSTLEIQRTEQGDSAMYLCASTRNSYEQYFGPGTRLTVT.

In its sample, this clonotype was seen a few times. This sequence joins TRBV12-3 or TRBV12-4 and TRBJ1-1, with unresolved D. With 3 bases removed from V and 5 bases from J, the gap between germline ends came to 7 bases. The CDR3 has 12 amino acids. CDR3 bases: TGTGCCAGCAGTTTTGGGCGGACTGAAGCTTTCTTT. Amino acids: CASSFGRTEAFF.

The V and J genes are TRBV6-5 and TRBJ2-7; TRBD2 aligns across 9 bases. Germline CDR1 and CDR2: MNHEY and SVGAGI. J gave up 2 bases and V 5 bases, and 10 bases lay outside the gene matches. The CDR3 has 16 amino acids. This CDR3 reads CASSPFTSGLAYEQYF. DNA of the CDR3: TGTGCCAGCAGTCCATTCACTAGCGGGCTGGCCTACGAGCAGTACTTC.

This clonotype was counted a few times. The chain is built from TRBV28 and TRBJ2-3; D is uncertain. The ends were cut back, 6 bases at V and 7 bases at J, with 8 bases in the middle. The CDR3 loop spans 11 amino acids. Germline V CDR1 and CDR2: MDHEN, SYDVKM. This chain's CDR3 is CASRGDNTQYF. Here the CDR3 DNA reads TGTGCCAGCAGAGGTGATAATACGCAGTATTTT.

This chain links TRBV29-1 with TRBJ2-5, with 12 bases aligning to TRBD2. There are 14 residues in the CDR3. Trimming at V came to 7 bases and at J to 4 bases, leaving 7 bases not matched to a gene. Germline CDR1 and CDR2: SQVTM and ANQGSEA. CDR3 bases: TGCAGCGCCGAAGGACTAGCGGGAAGAGAGACCCAGTACTTC. This gives the protein CSAEGLAGRETQYF. Using reference TRBV29-1 and TRBJ2-5 for the parts outside the CDR3, the full variable domain is SAVISQKPSRDICQRGTSLTIQCQVDSQVTMMFWYRQQPGQSLTLIATANQGSEATYESGFVIDKFPISRPNLTFSTLTVSNMSPEDSSIYLCSAEGLAGRETQYFGPGTRLLVL.

Many counts were recorded for this clonotype. The rearrangement links TRBV20-1 to TRBJ1-5; 8 bases map to TRBD1. V shed 4 bases and J 3 bases; nucleotides not matched to a gene: 8. Germline lookup yields CDR1 DFQATT and CDR2 SNEGSKA (reference sequence). There are 15 residues in the CDR3. CDR3 coding DNA: TGCAGTGCTAATACAGGGGGGATAGACAATCAGCCCCAGCATTTT. Protein product: CSANTGGIDNQPQHF.

This clonotype came up many times. This chain links TRBV9 with TRBJ2-5; 8 bases are shared with TRBD2. With V trimmed by 3 bases and J by 5 bases, 9 bases remained unmatched. The CDR3 has 15 residues. The V gene's germline CDR1 is SGDLS and CDR2 YYNGEE. CDR3 nucleotide sequence: TGTGCCAGCAGCGCGAGCGGGAGTATTCTGGAGACCCAGTACTTC. Amino acids: CASSASGSILETQYF.

J is TRBJ1-6 and V is TRBV18, with TRBD1 as a possible D gene (6 bases). V gave up 6 bases and J gave up 7 bases, with 19 bases separating them. CDR1 is KGHSH and CDR2 is LQKENI in the germline V gene. The CDR3 has 16 residues. The CDR3 loop is CASSPQIGGQNSPLHF. The CDR3 nucleotides read TGTGCCAGCTCCCCCCAGATAGGGGGGCAGAATTCACCCCTCCACTTT.

The gene calls are TRBV28 and TRBJ2-7, with 10 bases fitting TRBD2. The CDR3 length is 15 residues. Germline-derived CDR1 and CDR2 are MDHEN and SYDVKM. V lost 6 bases and J lost 2; bases outside the gene matches: 7. The CDR3 spells CASRIGLAEAYEQYF. As DNA, the CDR3 is TGTGCCAGCAGGATCGGACTAGCGGAGGCCTACGAGCAGTACTTC.

This clonotype was recorded a few times. The chain links TRBV29-1 to TRBJ2-7; weak D call: TRBD1 (5 bases). Germline V gene data show CDR1 as SQVTM and CDR2 as ANQGSEA. The CDR3 is 12 amino acids. Trimming stripped 7 bases from V and 2 bases from J, with 12 bases between. The CDR3 loop is CSARDSPYEQYF. DNA for the CDR3: TGCAGCGCCCGAGACAGCCCCTACGAGCAGTACTTC.

Many counts were recorded for this clonotype. This sequence joins TRBV7-3 and TRBJ1-2; D is undetermined. The CDR3 runs 13 residues. CDR1 and CDR2 from the germline V gene are SGHTA and FQGTGA. V was clipped by 4 bases and J by 6 bases, with 12 bases between them. CDR3 sequence (DNA): TGTGCCAGCAGCTCCGGATTAGAGAATGGCTACACCTTC. Encoded protein: CASSSGLENGYTF. Drawing the rest from reference TRBV7-3 and TRBJ1-2, the complete variable domain is GAGVSQTPSNKVTEKGKYVELRCDPISGHTALYWYRQSLGQGPEFLIYFQGTGAADDSGLPNDRFFAVRPEGSVSTLKIQRTERGDSAVYLCASSSGLENGYTFGSGTRLTVV.

This chain joins TRBV28 and TRBJ2-1; D is perhaps TRBD1 or TRBD2 (5 bases each). The CDR3 has 14 amino acids. In germline, CDR1 is MDHEN, CDR2 SYDVKM. Trimming removed 8 bases from V and 0 bases from J, with 11 bases in between. The chain's CDR3 is CASRGPTSYNEQFF. The CDR3 nucleotides are TGTGCCAGCCGGGGACCGACCTCCTACAATGAGCAGTTCTTC.

The chain is built from TRBV30 and TRBJ2-3; 12 bases map to TRBD2. This CDR3 comprises 14 residues. Germline loops: CDR1 GTSNPN, CDR2 SVGIG (reference sequence). Germline trimming cut 7 bases from V and 6 bases from J; bases unmatched to any gene: 8. The CDR3 region is CASQTSGSGDTQYF. In DNA, the CDR3 is TGTGCCTCACAGACTAGCGGGAGTGGTGATACGCAGTATTTT.

This clonotype was counted ten times or more. The chain employs TRBV19 and TRBJ1-2, with D unresolved. V shed 3 bases and J shed 0 bases, with 11 bases lying between them. From germline, CDR1 is LNHDA and CDR2 SQIVND (reference sequence). The CDR3 totals 15 residues. The CDR3 loop reads CASSINTASNYGYTF. In nucleotides, the CDR3 is TGTGCCAGTAGTATTAACACGGCTTCTAACTATGGCTACACCTTC. The whole variable domain, filled in from reference TRBV19 and TRBJ1-2, reads DGGITQSPKYLFRKEGQNVTLSCEQNLNHDAMYWYRQDPGQGLRLIYYSQIVNDFQKGDIAEGYSVSREKKESFPLTVTSAQKNPTAFYLCASSINTASNYGYTFGSGTRLTVV.